This TCR beta chain came from a study of cytomegalovirus exposure and HLA in healthy donors. The PCR was carried out with 60 Vbeta primers and 13 Jbeta primers. As handled by the study authors: Approximately 87 million unique TCR beta chains, roughly 11 million shared, were counted in a later analysis. Data came from immunoSEQ multiplex PCR; TCRdb stores just in-frame clones and leaves some out. The DNA was the basis for D and trimming; V, J and clone size are from that table. Counted here are fewer than 200,000 clones, around 76% occurring once; the ten biggest clones make up roughly 2%. Whereas donors were nominally healthy upon sampling, unrecorded immune exposures were probable. In this sample, this clone turned up a few times. Antigen: not known. Study outcomes and limitations: Associated with cytomegalovirus, according to the listing, were 150 to 200 TCR beta chains. What a later analysis reportedly showed was that an Asian-associated ancestry cluster had fewer N-insertions than the approximately 720-donor mean.

This CDR3 has 12 amino acids. The V end lost 6 bases, the J end lost 6 bases, and 12 bases lay between the germline ends. CDR1 and CDR2 from the germline V gene are SGHDT and YYEEEE. The sample taken for sequencing was PBMCs. The sequence was collected from a female donor in good health and CMV-seronegative. This chain uses TRBV5-6 with TRBJ2-5; weak D call: TRBD2 (5 bases). CDR3 sequence reads: CASNSGGQTQYF. The CDR3 coding sequence is TGTGCCAGCAACTCCGGAGGACAGACCCAGTACTTC.